This entry concerns a single T cell receptor (beta chain). These data come from a study of cytomegalovirus exposure and HLA in healthy donors. The data were produced by immunoSEQ multiplex PCR, yet TCRdb's version contains in-frame clones alone and is incomplete. The sample lists 150,000 to 200,000 clones; about four fifths were seen once. V lost 5 bases, J lost 4 bases, and 9 bases lay in between. This CDR3 comprises 14 residues. Germline V gene sequence: CDR1 SGHTA, CDR2 FQGTGA. V usage is TRBV7-3 and J usage is TRBJ2-6; D gene unclear. This TCR came from a woman aged 18 to 35 in good health and CMV-seropositive. Sequenced: PBMCs. CDR3 DNA sequence: TGTGCCAGCAGCCTCGCAGGCGGGGCCAACGTCCTGACTTTC. It translates to CASSLAGGANVLTF.